Following are 27 T cell receptor beta chains from one sample sequenced in a study of blood T cell repertoires in COVID-19. Only in-frame clones appear in the TCRdb table, and some are missing; sequencing was by immunoSEQ multiplex PCR. The repertoire holds 85,000 to 110,000 clones, with 70% to 90% as singletons. The sample consisted of peripheral blood. These receptors came from a human donor in a cohort sampled during active COVID-19.

This rearrangement joins TRBV11-2 to TRBJ2-3; 8 bases line up with TRBD2. The V segment lost 5 bases and the J segment 3 bases; nucleotides outside the gene matches: 13. Germline loops: CDR1 SGHAT, CDR2 FQNNGV. This CDR3 contains 17 residues. The chain's CDR3 is CASSAGGLAGGTDTQYF. As DNA, the CDR3 is TGTGCCAGCAGCGCAGGAGGGCTGGCGGGAGGTACAGATACGCAGTATTTT.

The chain recombines TRBV18 with TRBJ1-4; 7 bases agree with TRBD1. The CDR3 length is 15 residues. CDR1 and CDR2 (germline): KGHSH, LQKENI. J gave up 2 bases and V 4 bases, and 4 bases lay outside the gene matches. DNA for the CDR3: TGTGCCAGCTCACAAACAGGGGACACTAATGAAAAACTGTTTTTT. As protein: CASSQTGDTNEKLFF.

The genes are TRBV28 and TRBJ2-7, with 7 nucleotides matching TRBD1. Per germline, CDR1 MDHEN and CDR2 SYDVKM. Trimming at V came to 6 bases and at J to 2 bases, leaving 1 base not matched to a gene. CDR3 length: 12 residues. CDR3 DNA sequence: TGTGCCAGCAGAGGGGGCCCCTACGAGCAGTACTTC. Its protein is CASRGGPYEQYF.

V is TRBV24-1 and J is TRBJ2-6; D is possibly TRBD1 (5 bases). The CDR3 spans 17 residues. Germline CDR1 is KGHDR and CDR2 is SFDVKD. The V and J ends lost 3 bases and 0 bases respectively, with 11 bases between them. The CDR3 DNA is TGTGCCACCAGTGATAAGGACAAGCGCTCTGGGGCCAACGTCCTGACTTTC. It yields the protein CATSDKDKRSGANVLTF.

The chain links TRBV27 to TRBJ2-3; TRBD2 agrees at 9 bases. J gave up 5 bases and V 1 base, and 10 bases lay outside the gene matches. Per germline, CDR1 MNHEY and CDR2 SMNVEV (reference sequence). The CDR3 consists of 17 residues. The DNA for the CDR3 is TGTGCCAGCAGTTTATATGGCGGGAGGGCCCTCGGAGATACGCAGTATTTT. It codes for CASSLYGGRALGDTQYF.

This clone has only a few counts. This chain joins TRBV18 and TRBJ2-5, with TRBD2 matching over 7 bases. This CDR3 spans 15 amino acids. Germline CDR1 reads KGHSH; CDR2 reads LQKENI. Trimming took 5 bases from V and 5 from J; bases not matched to a gene: 11. CDR3 coding DNA: TGTGCCAGCTCAACTATCGCTAGCGGATTGGAGACCCAGTACTTC. It specifies CASSTIASGLETQYF.

The rearrangement links TRBV28 to TRBJ2-3; D call uncertain. The CDR3 consists of 12 residues. The germline V gene has CDR1 MDHEN and CDR2 SYDVKM. Between the trimmed V and J ends, which lost 7 bases and 2 bases, there was a span of 7 bases. The CDR3 reads CASTSNTDTQYF. In DNA form, the CDR3 reads TGTGCCAGCACCTCTAACACAGATACGCAGTATTTT.

This clone appeared a single time. The CDR3 is CAWSEGQGRSQPQHF. CDR3 nucleotide sequence: TGTGCCTGGAGCGAAGGACAGGGTCGGAGTCAGCCCCAGCATTTT. The V call is TRBV30, the J call TRBJ1-5; 8 nucleotides line up with TRBD1. Trimming at V came to 3 bases and at J to 6 bases, leaving 10 bases not matched to a gene. CDR1 GTSNPN and CDR2 SVGIG come from the germline V gene (reference sequence). The CDR3 consists of 15 residues. Complete variable domain (other parts from reference TRBV30 and TRBJ1-5): SQTIHQWPATLVQPVGSPLSLECTVEGTSNPNLYWYRQAAGRGLQLLFYSVGIGQISSEVPQNLSASRPQDRQFILSSKKLLLSDSGFYLCAWSEGQGRSQPQHFGDGTRLSIL.

The chain combines TRBV18 with TRBJ1-4; maybe TRBD1 (6 bases). The length of the CDR3 is 16 residues. Germline V CDR1 and CDR2: KGHSH, LQKENI. Trimming cost V 3 bases and J 6 bases, with 17 bases left between them. CDR3 region: CASSPQVGGAHEKLFF. The CDR3, as DNA: TGTGCCAGCTCACCGCAGGTTGGGGGGGCGCATGAAAAACTGTTTTTT.

The chain combines TRBV3-1 (or the pseudogene TRBV3-2) with TRBJ1-5, with D perhaps TRBD1 (5 bases). The germline V gene has CDR1 LGHDT and CDR2 YNNKEL (reference sequence). Trimming took 3 bases from V and 7 from J, leaving 13 bases between them. The CDR3 loop spans 14 amino acids. For the CDR3, the DNA is TGTGCCAGCAGCCACGCAGGGAATGGGCAGCCCCAGCATTTT. It yields the protein CASSHAGNGQPQHF.

This clone was seen once. This sequence joins TRBV3-1 (or the pseudogene TRBV3-2) and TRBJ2-7, with D maybe TRBD2 (5 bases). The V gene's germline CDR1 is LGHDT and CDR2 YNNKEL (reference sequence). CDR3 length equals 13 residues. Between the trimmed V and J ends, which lost 3 bases and 4 bases, there was a span of 10 bases. CDR3 sequence reads: CASSHRTPYEQYF. In DNA form, the CDR3 reads TGTGCCAGCAGCCATAGGACTCCTTACGAGCAGTACTTC.

The V and J genes are TRBV7-8 and TRBJ2-7, with 7 bases fitting TRBD1. The V gene end was trimmed by 5 bases and the J gene end by 4 bases; junction bases not matched to a gene: 11. This CDR3 contains 15 residues. Looked up from germline, CDR1 is SGHVS and CDR2 is FQNEAQ. The CDR3 is CASSPIRGQWYEQYF. In DNA, the CDR3 is TGTGCCAGCAGCCCCATCCGGGGACAGTGGTACGAGCAGTACTTC.

The CDR3 DNA sequence: TGTGCCAGCAGTCTCTCCGCACAGGGGGCACTCGGCTACACCTTC. This translates into CASSLSAQGALGYTF. V usage is TRBV6-5 and J usage is TRBJ1-2; TRBD1 aligns across 9 bases. In germline, CDR1 is MNHEY, CDR2 SVGAGI. The CDR3 has 15 residues. Trimming at V came to 5 bases and at J to 8 bases, leaving 12 bases not matched to a gene.

The genes are TRBV7-9 and TRBJ1-2; no firm D call. This CDR3 is built from 15 residues. Trimming stripped 1 base from V and 4 bases from J, with 13 bases between. CDR1 is SEHNR and CDR2 is FQNEAQ in the germline V gene (reference sequence). For the CDR3, the DNA is TGTGCCAGCAGCTTAGAGGTTCGAACGGGCTATGGCTACACCTTC. Its protein is CASSLEVRTGYGYTF.

The chain couples TRBV18 to TRBJ1-1; D gene ambiguous. CDR1 and CDR2 (germline): KGHSH, LQKENI. Trimming pared 3 bases from V and 2 bases from J, leaving 13 bases between. The CDR3 extends over 15 amino acids. This CDR3 reads CASSPGEGLNTEAFF. CDR3 coding DNA: TGTGCCAGCTCACCCGGTGAAGGACTTAACACTGAAGCTTTCTTT.

The chain uses TRBV18 and TRBJ2-7; 12 bases fit TRBD2. CDR3 size: 15 residues. V shed 3 bases, J shed 2 bases, and the junction held 2 bases outside the gene matches. CDR1 is KGHSH and CDR2 is LQKENI in the germline V gene. In DNA, the CDR3 is TGTGCCAGCTCACCGAGGACTAGCGGGGCCTACGAGCAGTACTTC. This gives the protein CASSPRTSGAYEQYF.

The chain uses TRBV18 and TRBJ2-7; D is perhaps TRBD1 (5 bases). This CDR3 is built from 13 residues. Trimming took off 10 bases at V and 6 bases at J, with 19 bases between the two ends. In germline, CDR1 is KGHSH, CDR2 LQKENI. The CDR3 DNA reads TGTGCCACCACGGAAGGGGTGGCTTTCGAGCAGTACTTC. Its protein product is CATTEGVAFEQYF.

The V gene is TRBV5-1, the J gene TRBJ2-7; 9 bases align to TRBD2. The CDR3 runs 14 residues. Germline V CDR1 and CDR2: SGHRS, YFSETQ. V shed 4 bases, J shed 3 bases, and the junction held 5 bases outside the gene matches. DNA of the CDR3: TGCGCCAGCAGCCCCGGGACTAGCAGCTACGAGCAGTACTTC. This sequence encodes CASSPGTSSYEQYF.

This clone was observed a handful of times. The gene calls are TRBV4-3 and TRBJ2-3; D gene uncertain. In germline, CDR1 is LGHNA, CDR2 YSLEER. This CDR3 is 15 amino acids long. The V and J ends lost 0 bases and 2 bases respectively, with 9 bases between them. CDR3 sequence: CASSQERRFTDTQYF. DNA of the CDR3: TGCGCCAGCAGCCAAGAAAGGCGGTTCACAGATACGCAGTATTTT.

The rearrangement joins TRBV19 to TRBJ2-7; 7 bases map to TRBD2. Germline CDR1 is LNHDA and CDR2 is SQIVND (reference sequence). This CDR3 is built from 15 residues. The V gene end was trimmed by 5 bases and the J gene end by 3 bases; junction bases not matched to a gene: 10. Here the CDR3 DNA reads TGTGCCAGTAGTCTCGGGGGAGGGTGGAACTACGAGCAGTACTTC. The encoded protein is CASSLGGGWNYEQYF.

The CDR3 reads CASSQADRSSYNEQFF. CDR3 coding DNA: TGTGCCAGCAGCCAGGCAGACAGGAGCTCCTACAATGAGCAGTTCTTC. The chain uses TRBV4-2 and TRBJ2-1; a weak D match, TRBD1 (6 bases). The germline V and J ends were trimmed by 3 bases and 0 bases, with 12 bases remaining between them. Per the germline V gene, CDR1 is LGHNA and CDR2 is YNFKEQ. This CDR3 region has 16 residues.

The rearrangement joins TRBV19 to TRBJ1-2; TRBD1 is a possible D gene (6 bases). V was cut by 9 bases and J by 6 bases, with 20 bases left in between. The CDR3 is 14 amino acids. CDR1 LNHDA and CDR2 SQIVND come from the germline V gene (reference sequence). CDR3 loop: CASLNQQGVHGYTF. In DNA, the CDR3 is TGTGCCAGCCTAAACCAACAGGGTGTACATGGCTACACCTTC.

The genes are TRBV21-1 and TRBJ2-3; no DNA check was done on the table's D call, TRBD2. TRBV21-1 is recorded as a pseudogene. There are 14 residues in the CDR3. This CDR3 reads CASSKGLASDTQYF. CDR3 bases: TGTGCCAGCAGCAAAGGACTAGCTTCAGATACGCAGTATTTT.

The V call is TRBV7-9, the J call TRBJ1-4, with 8 bases identical to TRBD1. Germline loops: CDR1 SEHNR, CDR2 FQNEAQ (reference sequence). J lost 4 bases, V lost 5 bases, and 3 bases had no gene match. This CDR3 region has 14 residues. The CDR3 spells CASSTGQDNEKLFF. The CDR3, as DNA: TGTGCCAGCAGCACGGGACAGGATAATGAAAAACTGTTTTTT. The full variable domain, its missing parts supplied by reference TRBV7-9 and TRBJ1-4, is DTGVSQNPRHKITKRGQNVTFRCDPISEHNRLYWYRQTLGQGPEFLTYFQNEAQLEKSRLLSDRFSAERPKGSFSTLEIQRTEQGDSAMYLCASSTGQDNEKLFFGSGTQLSVL.

The chain couples TRBV28 to TRBJ2-1; TRBD2 agrees at 16 bases. CDR3 length: 23 residues. The V segment lost 3 bases and the J segment 2 bases; nucleotides outside the gene matches: 19. Looked up from germline, CDR1 is MDHEN and CDR2 is SYDVKM. The CDR3: CASSLPRDRGLAGGPTTYNEQFF. CDR3 sequence (DNA): TGTGCCAGCAGTTTGCCCCGGGACAGGGGACTAGCGGGAGGGCCGACGACCTACAATGAGCAGTTCTTC.

The gene calls are TRBV5-1 and TRBJ2-3, with D unclear. Trimming stripped 4 bases from V and 5 bases from J, with 14 bases between. The CDR3 sequence is 14 residues long. CDR1 and CDR2 from the germline V gene are SGHRS and YFSETQ. The CDR3 nucleotides are TGCGCCAGCAGCCCCCGGAGTTATGGAGATACGCAGTATTTT. Protein: CASSPRSYGDTQYF.

The rearrangement uses TRBV7-8 and TRBJ2-7, with 10 bases matching TRBD2. The CDR3 consists of 15 residues. In germline, CDR1 is SGHVS, CDR2 FQNEAQ. With V trimmed by 4 bases and J by 6 bases, 9 bases remained unmatched. The CDR3 bases are TGTGCCAGCAGCTGGACTAGCGGAGCCGCCGGCGAGCAGTACTTC. Translated, it gives CASSWTSGAAGEQYF.